This T cell receptor (beta chain) was sequenced during a study of blood T cell repertoires in COVID-19. Using immunoSEQ multiplex PCR, the repertoire was profiled, and TCRdb retains in-frame clones only, with some absent. Of about 200,000 clones in the sample, over 70% are singletons; the top ten hold less than 7%. The CDR3 covers 16 residues. The sequence was collected from a man aged 60 to 69 with acute or convalescent COVID-19. The chain is built from TRBV21-1 and TRBJ2-3; the D call TRBD1 from the table was never checked on the DNA. TRBV21-1 is labeled a pseudogene. The sample was peripheral blood. This chain's CDR3 is CASSPWDIQPFDTQYF. CDR3 DNA: TGTGCCAGCAGCCCTTGGGACATTCAGCCGTTTGATACGCAGTATTTT.